This TCR beta chain was identified in a study of T cell responses to AZD1222 COVID-19 vaccine. Study findings and constraints: It was only after the peak T cell response that any repertoires were sampled. Seropositive AZD1222 recipients at baseline numbered only five to seven. The reported proportion of spike-specific TCRs targeting unmutated variant regions was nearly half.

Profiling relied on immunoSEQ multiplex PCR, and the TCRdb table lists in-frame clones only, not all of them. Among more than 95,000 clones listed, around 87% were seen once. This CDR3 region has 14 residues. The germline V gene encodes CDR1 LGHDT and CDR2 YNNKEL (reference sequence). V was pared by 1 base and J by 11 bases, with 15 bases between. Concerning this clone itself: No antigen is known for it.

This material consisted of peripheral blood, taken on day 0 of AZD1222 vaccination. The source of this sequence is an adult in good health. The chain is built from TRBV3-1 (or the pseudogene TRBV3-2) and TRBJ2-1; TRBD2 is a possible D gene (6 bases). CDR3 region: CASSQVSGARKQFF. CDR3 DNA sequence: TGTGCCAGCAGCCAAGTTAGCGGAGCCAGGAAGCAGTTCTTC.